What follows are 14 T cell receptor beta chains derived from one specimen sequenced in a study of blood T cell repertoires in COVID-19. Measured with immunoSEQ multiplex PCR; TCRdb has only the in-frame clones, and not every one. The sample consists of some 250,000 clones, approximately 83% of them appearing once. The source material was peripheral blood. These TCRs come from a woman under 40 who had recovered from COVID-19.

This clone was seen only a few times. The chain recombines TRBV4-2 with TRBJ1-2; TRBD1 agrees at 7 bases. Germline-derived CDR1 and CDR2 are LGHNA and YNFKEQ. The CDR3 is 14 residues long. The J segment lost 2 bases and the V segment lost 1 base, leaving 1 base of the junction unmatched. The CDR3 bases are TGTGCCAGCAGCCAAGCGGGACAGAACTATGGCTACACCTTC. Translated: CASSQAGQNYGYTF.

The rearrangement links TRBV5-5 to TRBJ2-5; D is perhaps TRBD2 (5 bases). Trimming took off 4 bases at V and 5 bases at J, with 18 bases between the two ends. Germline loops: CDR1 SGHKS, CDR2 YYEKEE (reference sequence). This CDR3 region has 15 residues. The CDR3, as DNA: TGTGCCAGCAGCGAAGCGGACTCGTGGATGGAGACCCAGTACTTC. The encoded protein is CASSEADSWMETQYF.

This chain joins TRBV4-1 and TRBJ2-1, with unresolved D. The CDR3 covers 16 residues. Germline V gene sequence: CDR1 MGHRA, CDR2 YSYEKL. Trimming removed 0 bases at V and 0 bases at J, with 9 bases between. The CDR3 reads CASSQENLGSYNEQFF. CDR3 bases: TGCGCCAGCAGCCAAGAGAACCTAGGCTCCTACAATGAGCAGTTCTTC.

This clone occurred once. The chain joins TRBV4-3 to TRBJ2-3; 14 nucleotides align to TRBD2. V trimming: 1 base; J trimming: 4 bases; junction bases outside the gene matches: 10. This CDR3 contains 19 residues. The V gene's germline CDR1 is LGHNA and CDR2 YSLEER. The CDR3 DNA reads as TGCGCCAGCAGCCAAGGAATCAGACTAGCGGGGGGGCGGGCAGATACGCAGTATTTT. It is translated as CASSQGIRLAGGRADTQYF.

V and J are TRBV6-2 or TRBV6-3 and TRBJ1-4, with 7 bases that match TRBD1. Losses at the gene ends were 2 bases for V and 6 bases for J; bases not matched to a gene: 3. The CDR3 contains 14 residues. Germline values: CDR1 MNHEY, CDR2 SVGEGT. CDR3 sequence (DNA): TGTGCCAGCAGTTACCATGGGACAGATGAAAAACTGTTTTTT. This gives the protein CASSYHGTDEKLFF.

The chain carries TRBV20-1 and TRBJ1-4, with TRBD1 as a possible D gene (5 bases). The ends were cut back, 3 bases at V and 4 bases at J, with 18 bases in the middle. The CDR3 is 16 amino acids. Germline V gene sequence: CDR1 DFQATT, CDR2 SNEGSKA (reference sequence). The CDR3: CSASLALGAYNEKLFF. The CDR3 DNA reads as TGCAGTGCTAGTTTAGCTTTAGGGGCCTATAATGAAAAACTGTTTTTT.

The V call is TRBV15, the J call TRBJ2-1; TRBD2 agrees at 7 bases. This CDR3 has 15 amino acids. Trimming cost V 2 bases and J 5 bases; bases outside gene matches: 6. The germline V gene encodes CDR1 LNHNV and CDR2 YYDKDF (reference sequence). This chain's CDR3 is CATSRSASGHNEQFF. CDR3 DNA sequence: TGTGCCACCAGCAGATCTGCTAGCGGACACAATGAGCAGTTCTTC.

CDR3 in amino acids: CAYGQGATTGNTEAFF. The CDR3 DNA sequence: TGTGCCTATGGGCAGGGGGCCACCACGGGGAACACTGAAGCTTTCTTT. This rearrangement joins TRBV5-4 to TRBJ1-1, with 8 bases identical to TRBD1. The CDR3 has 16 residues. Trimming cost V 10 bases and J 1 base; bases outside gene matches: 15. Germline CDR1 SGHNT, CDR2 YYREEE (reference sequence).

For the CDR3, the DNA is TGTGCCAGCAGCCAAGACAGGATCCATAATTCACCCCTCCACTTT. Encoded protein: CASSQDRIHNSPLHF. The chain uses TRBV14 and TRBJ1-6; D is uncertain. V lost 0 bases, J lost 5 bases, and 8 bases lay in between. Germline loops: CDR1 SGHDN, CDR2 FVKESK. The CDR3 is 15 amino acids. Full variable domain (missing parts from reference TRBV14 and TRBJ1-6): EAGVTQFPSHSVIEKGQTVTLRCDPISGHDNLYWYRRVMGKEIKFLLHFVKESKQDESGMPNNRFLAERTGGTYSTLKVQPAELEDSGVYFCASSQDRIHNSPLHFGNGTRLTVT.

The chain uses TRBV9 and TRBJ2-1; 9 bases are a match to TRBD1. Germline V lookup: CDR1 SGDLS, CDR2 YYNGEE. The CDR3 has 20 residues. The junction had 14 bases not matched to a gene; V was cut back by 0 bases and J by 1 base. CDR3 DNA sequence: TGTGCCAGCAGCGTAGCCTCCCGCCCTCTACAGGGGGCATCCTACAATGAGCAGTTCTTC. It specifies CASSVASRPLQGASYNEQFF.

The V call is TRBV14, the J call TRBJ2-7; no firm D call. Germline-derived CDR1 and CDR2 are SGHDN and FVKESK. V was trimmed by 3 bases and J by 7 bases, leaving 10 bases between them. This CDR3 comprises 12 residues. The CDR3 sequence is CASSQFGGEQYF. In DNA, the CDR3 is TGTGCCAGCAGCCAGTTCGGTGGTGAGCAGTACTTC.

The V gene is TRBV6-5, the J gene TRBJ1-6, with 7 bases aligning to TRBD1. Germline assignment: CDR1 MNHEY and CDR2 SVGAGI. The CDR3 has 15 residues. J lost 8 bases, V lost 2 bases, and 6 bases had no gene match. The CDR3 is CASSYGSTGDSPLHF. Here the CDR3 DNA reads TGTGCCAGCAGTTACGGGTCAACAGGGGATTCACCCCTCCACTTT.

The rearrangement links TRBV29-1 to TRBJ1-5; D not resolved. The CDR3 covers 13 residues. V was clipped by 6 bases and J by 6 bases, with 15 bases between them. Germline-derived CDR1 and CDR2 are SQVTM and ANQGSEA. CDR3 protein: CSVLEGTGQPQHF. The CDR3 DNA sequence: TGCAGCGTGCTCGAGGGAACGGGTCAGCCCCAGCATTTT. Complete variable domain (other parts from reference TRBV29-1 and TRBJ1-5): SAVISQKPSRDICQRGTSLTIQCQVDSQVTMMFWYRQQPGQSLTLIATANQGSEATYESGFVIDKFPISRPNLTFSTLTVSNMSPEDSSIYLCSVLEGTGQPQHFGDGTRLSIL.

The CDR3 nucleotides read TGTGCCAGCTCACCAGACGACAGCCTCCCCATGAACACTGAAGCTTTCTTT. Protein: CASSPDDSLPMNTEAFF. The chain links TRBV18 to TRBJ1-1; tentatively, D is TRBD1 (5 bases). V was pared by 2 bases and J by 0 bases, with 16 bases between. CDR3 length equals 17 residues. Per the germline V gene, CDR1 is KGHSH and CDR2 is LQKENI.